This T cell receptor (beta chain) was captured by sequencing in a study of T cell responses to AZD1222 COVID-19 vaccine. The assay was immunoSEQ multiplex PCR, and TCRdb's table has in-frame clones only and misses some. This table has around 80,000 clones, about 88% appearing once. V lost 6 bases to trimming and J lost 6 bases, with 12 bases between them. Germline V gives CDR1 MNHEY, CDR2 SVGAGI. The CDR3 consists of 13 residues. Worth noting for this clone: No antigen is known for it.

General study results and limits: Repertoires in all cases were sampled only once the peak T cell response had passed. White British donors predominated, females outnumbered males, and clonal diversity was possibly underestimated. At baseline, seropositivity was found in only 5 to 7 AZD1222 recipients.

The material sequenced was peripheral blood, taken on day 0 of AZD1222 vaccination. This chain links TRBV6-5 with TRBJ1-5; D unclear. The clonotype originates from an adult in good health. The CDR3 sequence is CASRRLERQPQHF. The CDR3 DNA reads as TGTGCCAGCAGGCGACTAGAACGTCAGCCCCAGCATTTT.